These 10 T cell receptor beta chains originate from one sample sequenced in a study of blood T cell repertoires in COVID-19 (TCRdb year 2020). Libraries came from the immunoSEQ multiplex PCR assay. The immuneACCESS repertoire file appears here via TCRdb, limited to in-frame rearrangements. These files lack a portion of the clones; in checked studies, under half of the deficit traces to unresolved V genes, and the cause of the others is not known. The sample table holds around 120,000 clones, of which approximately 87% were seen once. The ten largest clones add up to 7.9% of the sample. Sequencing used peripheral blood. Receptors were obtained from a man aged 70-80 years who had recovered from COVID-19.

The genes are TRBV19 and TRBJ1-4; TRBD1 aligns across 7 bases. The V gene end was trimmed by 6 bases and the J gene end by 8 bases; junction bases not matched to a gene: 12. This CDR3 comprises 15 residues. Germline CDR1 LNHDA, CDR2 SQIVND (reference sequence). The CDR3 region has the DNA TGTGCCAGTAGCCCTACACAGGGGAGAAAGGAAAAACTGTTTTTT. Protein product: CASSPTQGRKEKLFF.

The J gene is TRBJ2-5, the V gene TRBV4-1; 8 positions match TRBD1. This CDR3 region has 14 residues. V was clipped by 1 base and J by 5 bases; unmatched bases: 3. Looked up from germline, CDR1 is MGHRA and CDR2 is YSYEKL. This CDR3 is CASSQGTGRETQYF. The CDR3 DNA reads as TGCGCCAGCAGCCAAGGGACAGGGCGGGAGACCCAGTACTTC.

The rearrangement links TRBV7-8 to TRBJ1-2; D is possibly TRBD1 (6 bases). This CDR3 is 14 amino acids long. The V end lost 1 base, the J end lost 5 bases, and 11 bases lay between the germline ends. Germline CDR1 SGHVS, CDR2 FQNEAQ. The CDR3 sequence is CASSLDRQGYGYTF. The CDR3 DNA reads as TGTGCCAGCAGCTTAGATAGGCAGGGGTATGGCTACACCTTC.

The J gene is TRBJ2-1, the V gene TRBV7-2; TRBD2 might be the D (5 bases). Trimming cost V 8 bases and J 6 bases, with 17 bases left between them. CDR1 and CDR2 from the germline V gene are SGHTA and FQGNSA. The CDR3 extends over 14 amino acids. The DNA for the CDR3 is TGTGCCAGCGCTCGGAGGTCTAGAGGCAATGAGCAGTTCTTC. Its translation: CASARRSRGNEQFF.

A single count supports this clone. The rearrangement links TRBV7-8 to TRBJ2-7, with TRBD2 as a possible D gene (5 bases). CDR3 length: 12 amino acids. The germline V gene has CDR1 SGHVS and CDR2 FQNEAQ. The V gene lost 1 base and the J gene lost 9 bases, with 10 bases spanning the gap. The CDR3 loop is CASSLVGARQYF. The CDR3, as DNA: TGTGCCAGCAGCTTAGTGGGAGCCCGGCAGTACTTC.

The chain has TRBV9 and TRBJ2-1, with TRBD1 identical over 9 bases. Germline V CDR1 and CDR2: SGDLS, YYNGEE. Losses at the gene ends were 4 bases for V and 1 base for J; bases not matched to a gene: 24. The CDR3 covers 22 residues. This CDR3 is CASSSPAPGQGTQSGSYNEQFF. Written as DNA, the CDR3 is TGTGCCAGCAGCTCACCCGCTCCGGGACAGGGAACGCAGAGTGGGTCCTACAATGAGCAGTTCTTC.

There are a few counts of this clone. The rearrangement links TRBV7-8 to TRBJ2-7, with no clear D. The V end lost 0 bases, the J end lost 0 bases, and 6 bases lay between the germline ends. Germline values: CDR1 SGHVS, CDR2 FQNEAQ. This CDR3 spans 14 amino acids. CDR3 protein: CASSLAVSSYEQYF. In DNA form, the CDR3 reads TGTGCCAGCAGCTTAGCGGTTAGCTCCTACGAGCAGTACTTC.

This sequence joins TRBV28 and TRBJ1-2; TRBD1 might be the D (5 bases). Germline V gives CDR1 MDHEN, CDR2 SYDVKM. The CDR3 totals 14 residues. V was shortened by 2 bases and J by 5 bases, with 12 bases between the two germline ends. In nucleotides, the CDR3 is TGTGCCAGCAGTTTAGCAGACAGTACTTATGGCTACACCTTC. This translates into CASSLADSTYGYTF.

The V and J genes are TRBV6-2 or TRBV6-3 and TRBJ2-7; 13 bases align to TRBD2. CDR1 and CDR2 from the germline V gene are MNHEY and SVGEGT. The V and J ends lost 5 bases and 4 bases, in that order; junction bases with no gene match: 5. The CDR3 has 15 amino acids. The CDR3 coding sequence is TGTGCCAGCAGTCCGACTAGCGGGAGGTTTTACGAGCAGTACTTC. Protein: CASSPTSGRFYEQYF.

This clone was seen more than once but under ten times. V usage is TRBV6-5 and J usage is TRBJ1-2; TRBD1 aligns across 7 bases. The germline CDR1 and CDR2 sequences are MNHEY and SVGAGI. The junction had 7 bases not matched to a gene; V was cut back by 6 bases and J by 0 bases. This CDR3 contains 15 residues. The CDR3 is CASRTTGTANYGYTF. DNA for the CDR3: TGTGCCAGCAGGACTACCGGGACAGCTAACTATGGCTACACCTTC.